This T cell receptor (beta chain) comes out of a study of beta chain features in type 1 diabetes. CDR1 is GTSNPN and CDR2 is SVGIG in the germline V gene (reference sequence). J was trimmed by 0 bases and V by 0 bases; bases with no gene match: 5. This CDR3 is built from 16 residues. The investigators reverse transcribed all of the isolated RNA, so they sequenced expressed TCRB transcripts. Here immunoSEQ multiplex PCR was the method, and the copy in TCRdb shows in-frame clones only, minus some. The repertoire has about 360,000 clones, 10% to 15% of them found once; the top ten carry roughly 0.015%. The source is a man younger than 35 in good health. This chain joins TRBV30 and TRBJ2-1; TRBD2 agrees at 7 bases. Specimen: naive CD4+ T cells from blood. Here the CDR3 DNA reads TGTGCCTGGAGTGTCCCGAGGACTAGCTCCTACAATGAGCAGTTCTTC. This translates into CAWSVPRTSSYNEQFF.